Below, 24 T cell receptor beta chains from the same sample are listed, as sequenced in a study of graft-versus-host responses after intestinal transplantation. The assay was immunoSEQ multiplex PCR, and TCRdb's table has in-frame clones only and misses some. The data show some 8,200 clones, with 85% to 95% seen just once and nearly 1.5% held by the top ten. Here the sequenced sample was PBMCs, taken 30 to 33 days after intestinal transplant. The receptors were gathered from a human patient who received an intestinal transplant, so some T cells may come from the graft donor.

V and J are TRBV2 and TRBJ2-7; unclear D gene. Germline assignment: CDR1 SNHLY and CDR2 FYNNEI. V dropped 1 base and J dropped 2 bases, with 6 bases sitting between them. This CDR3 region has 13 residues. The CDR3 coding sequence is TGTGCCAGCAGTGAAGGTATCACCTACGAGCAGTACTTC. Its protein product is CASSEGITYEQYF.

The chain uses TRBV4-1 and TRBJ2-1, with TRBD1 matching over 8 bases. The ends lost 1 base at V and 6 bases at J; junction bases unmatched: 11. This CDR3 spans 17 amino acids. Germline CDR1 reads MGHRA; CDR2 reads YSYEKL. CDR3 in DNA: TGCGCCAGCAGCCAAGCAGCCCCAGGGGGCACTTCCAATGAGCAGTTCTTC. Its protein is CASSQAAPGGTSNEQFF.

The CDR3 bases are TGCGCCAGCAGCGGCGGGACCCTGGACACTGAAGCTTTCTTT. Translation: CASSGGTLDTEAFF. The chain uses TRBV5-1 and TRBJ1-1; D might be TRBD1 (5 bases). This CDR3 is 14 amino acids long. V dropped 4 bases and J dropped 3 bases, with 13 bases sitting between them. CDR1 and CDR2 from the germline V gene are SGHRS and YFSETQ.

This chain joins TRBV7-6 and TRBJ2-3, with D possibly being TRBD2 (6 bases). CDR3 length: 15 residues. V was cut by 2 bases and J by 0 bases, with 9 bases left in between. The germline V gene has CDR1 SGHVS and CDR2 FNYEAQ. The CDR3 sequence: CASSLSGGSTDTQYF. DNA for the CDR3: TGTGCCAGCAGCTTATCTGGGGGGAGCACAGATACGCAGTATTTT.

The genes are TRBV19 and TRBJ1-1; D is possibly TRBD1 (6 bases). Trimming stripped 3 bases from V and 5 bases from J, with 13 bases between. The CDR3 is made up of 14 amino acids. The germline CDR1 and CDR2 sequences are LNHDA and SQIVND (reference sequence). The CDR3 nucleotides are TGTGCCAGTAGTATTTCAGGGGCTTGGACTGAAGCTTTCTTT. Amino acids: CASSISGAWTEAFF.

This clone showed up just once. The chain recombines TRBV30 with TRBJ2-5, with TRBD2 identical over 9 bases. V trimming: 5 bases; J trimming: 1 base; junction bases outside the gene matches: 8. CDR1 and CDR2 (germline): GTSNPN, SVGIG (reference sequence). This CDR3 spans 15 amino acids. Here the CDR3 DNA reads TGTGCCTGGGGACCTCTAGCGGGGCTCCAAGAGACCCAGTACTTC. It encodes CAWGPLAGLQETQYF. The whole variable domain, remainder taken from reference TRBV30 and TRBJ2-5, is SQTIHQWPATLVQPVGSPLSLECTVEGTSNPNLYWYRQAAGRGLQLLFYSVGIGQISSEVPQNLSASRPQDRQFILSSKKLLLSDSGFYLCAWGPLAGLQETQYFGPGTRLLVL.

The chain links TRBV7-9 to TRBJ1-1; D might be TRBD1 (5 bases). This CDR3 has 13 residues. The V gene lost 10 bases and the J gene lost 0 bases, with 12 bases spanning the gap. Germline V gene lookup returns CDR1 SEHNR and CDR2 FQNEAQ (reference sequence). CDR3 residues: CATSGVLNTEAFF. DNA of the CDR3: TGTGCCACATCGGGGGTCTTGAACACTGAAGCTTTCTTT.

The chain has TRBV27 and TRBJ2-7, with unresolved D. The V end lost 5 bases, the J end lost 3 bases, and 11 bases lay between the germline ends. Germline V gene sequence: CDR1 MNHEY, CDR2 SMNVEV (reference sequence). The CDR3 extends over 13 amino acids. CDR3 sequence: CASSPSAVYEQYF. The CDR3 DNA reads as TGTGCCAGCAGTCCCTCGGCAGTCTACGAGCAGTACTTC.

This sequence joins TRBV7-9 and TRBJ2-2; D unresolved. The V gene lost 4 bases and the J gene lost 8 bases, with 20 bases spanning the gap. CDR3 length: 16 amino acids. Germline CDR1 is SEHNR and CDR2 is FQNEAQ (reference sequence). CDR3 loop: CASSSTGMALGGELFF. CDR3 nucleotide sequence: TGTGCCAGCAGCTCAACGGGCATGGCCCTGGGGGGGGAGCTGTTTTTT. The complete variable domain, with remaining parts taken from reference TRBV7-9 and TRBJ2-2, reads DTGVSQNPRHKITKRGQNVTFRCDPISEHNRLYWYRQTLGQGPEFLTYFQNEAQLEKSRLLSDRFSAERPKGSFSTLEIQRTEQGDSAMYLCASSSTGMALGGELFFGEGSRLTVL.

The chain's CDR3 is CASSLRPSNQPQHF. For the CDR3, the DNA is TGTGCCAGCAGCTTGCGTCCTAGCAATCAGCCCCAGCATTTT. The chain joins TRBV5-6 to TRBJ1-5; D remains ambiguous. The CDR3 totals 14 residues. Trimming stripped 1 base from V and 0 bases from J, with 5 bases between. The germline V gene has CDR1 SGHDT and CDR2 YYEEEE.

This clone has a single count. The chain joins TRBV5-8 to TRBJ2-1; the D is unclear. The germline V gene encodes CDR1 SGHTS and CDR2 YDEGEE. The CDR3 length is 13 residues. The V gene lost 2 bases and the J gene lost 5 bases, with 8 bases spanning the gap. The DNA of the CDR3 is TGTGCCAGCAGCTTAGTGAATAACAATGAGCAGTTCTTC. As protein: CASSLVNNNEQFF. Complete variable domain (other parts from reference TRBV5-8 and TRBJ2-1): EAGVTQSPTHLIKTRGQQATLRCSPISGHTSVYWYQQALGLGLQFLLWYDEGEERNRGNFPPRFSGRQFPNYSSELNVNALELEDSALYLCASSLVNNNEQFFGPGTRLTVL.

This clone appeared once. The V call is TRBV5-1, the J call TRBJ2-2, with 10 positions matching TRBD2. Germline V gives CDR1 SGHRS, CDR2 YFSETQ. The CDR3 contains 19 residues. V shed 4 bases and J 0 bases; nucleotides not matched to a gene: 12. The CDR3 spells CASSRGPSGGTTNTGELFF. Here the CDR3 DNA reads TGCGCCAGCAGCCGGGGTCCTAGCGGGGGTACGACGAACACCGGGGAGCTGTTTTTT.

This clone was seen a handful of times. V and J are TRBV7-9 and TRBJ2-2; 10 bases map to TRBD1. Germline lookup yields CDR1 SEHNR and CDR2 FQNEAQ (reference sequence). The CDR3 has 14 residues. J gave up 5 bases and V 4 bases, and 1 base lay outside the gene matches. CDR3 nucleotides: TGTGCCAGCAGCTCGGGACAGGGGACCGGGGAGCTGTTTTTT. Translated, it gives CASSSGQGTGELFF.

The chain is built from TRBV29-1 and TRBJ2-7; the D gene is possibly TRBD2 (5 bases). Germline V lookup: CDR1 SQVTM, CDR2 ANQGSEA. The V end was cut by 3 bases, the J end by 7 bases, with 16 bases between. This CDR3 spans 13 amino acids. Here the CDR3 DNA reads TGCAGCGTTGAGTTCAGGCCCAGAGGGGAGCAGTACTTC. Protein: CSVEFRPRGEQYF.

The chain combines TRBV7-9 with TRBJ2-5; D uncertain. CDR1 is SEHNR, CDR2 FQNEAQ, per germline (reference sequence). The CDR3 has 13 residues. Trimming shortened V by 2 bases and J by 4 bases, and 8 bases separated the two germline ends. CDR3: CASSLYRGETQYF. CDR3 nucleotides: TGTGCCAGCAGCTTATATCGTGGAGAGACCCAGTACTTC.

J is TRBJ2-2 and V is TRBV9; possible D gene TRBD2, 5 bases. The CDR3 is made up of 13 amino acids. In germline, CDR1 is SGDLS, CDR2 YYNGEE. Trimming pared 2 bases from V and 5 bases from J, leaving 7 bases between. The CDR3 here is CASSVSGTGELFF. The CDR3 nucleotides read TGTGCCAGCAGCGTTTCGGGAACCGGGGAGCTGTTTTTT.

The chain is built from TRBV25-1 and TRBJ2-3, with D possibly TRBD2 on 6 matching bases. The CDR3 length is 14 residues. Germline V lookup: CDR1 MGHDK, CDR2 SYGVNS. V lost 2 bases and J 13 bases, leaving 19 bases between the germline ends. CDR3 amino acids: CASSELSRGMGEYF. The CDR3 coding sequence is TGTGCCAGCAGTGAACTTTCCCGGGGGATGGGGGAGTATTTT. Full variable domain (rest looked up from reference TRBV25-1 and TRBJ2-3): EADIYQTPRYLVIGTGKKITLECSQTMGHDKMYWYQQDPGMELHLIHYSYGVNSTEKGDLSSESTVSRIRTEHFPLTLESARPSHTSQYLCASSELSRGMGEYFGPGTRLTVL.

This sequence joins TRBV6-1 and TRBJ2-3, with D possibly TRBD2 on 6 matching bases. The CDR3 sequence is 14 residues long. Germline V gene sequence: CDR1 MNHNS, CDR2 SASEGT. Trimming stripped 10 bases from V and 4 bases from J, with 18 bases between. The CDR3 sequence is CAISGLGGADTQYF. The CDR3 DNA is TGTGCCATTTCGGGACTGGGAGGAGCAGATACGCAGTATTTT.

The V call is TRBV23-1, the J call TRBJ2-6; D not resolved. TRBV23-1 is identified as an open reading frame with a role that is uncertain. The CDR3 runs 17 residues. Between the trimmed V and J ends, which lost 3 bases and 5 bases, there was a span of 17 bases. CDR3 sequence reads: CASSHTPQQSRANVLTF. In DNA form, the CDR3 reads TGCGCCAGCAGTCATACACCGCAACAAAGTCGGGCCAACGTCCTGACTTTC.

The chain employs TRBV2 and TRBJ1-6; no definite D call. Trimming stripped 6 bases from V and 7 bases from J, with 7 bases between. Germline CDR1 is SNHLY and CDR2 is FYNNEI. The CDR3 contains 12 residues. The CDR3 loop reads CASRGRNSPLHF. CDR3 bases: TGTGCCAGCAGAGGACGGAATTCACCCCTCCACTTT.

V is TRBV2 and J is TRBJ1-6; D is unresolved. The CDR3 extends over 11 amino acids. The V end was cut by 6 bases, the J end by 13 bases, with 10 bases between. Germline lookup yields CDR1 SNHLY and CDR2 FYNNEI. In DNA form, the CDR3 reads TGTGCCAGCAGCGGTCTGGAGCCCCTCCACTTT. The encoded protein is CASSGLEPLHF.

The rearrangement uses TRBV7-8 and TRBJ1-1, with unresolved D. Germline lookup yields CDR1 SGHVS and CDR2 FQNEAQ. The CDR3 spans 14 residues. V lost 4 bases, J lost 0 bases, and 9 bases lay in between. The CDR3 region has the DNA TGTGCCAGCAGCTATGGAAACATGAACACTGAAGCTTTCTTT. Translating gives CASSYGNMNTEAFF. The variable domain in full, with the rest retrieved from reference TRBV7-8 and TRBJ1-1, is GAGVSQSPRYKVAKRGQDVALRCDPISGHVSLFWYQQALGQGPEFLTYFQNEAQLDKSGLPSDRFFAERPEGSVSTLKIQRTQQEDSAVYLCASSYGNMNTEAFFGQGTRLTVV.

V gene TRBV7-9 combines with J gene TRBJ1-1, with D hard to call. With 5 bases removed from V and 3 bases from J, the gap between germline ends came to 7 bases. The CDR3 has 12 amino acids. CDR1 is SEHNR, CDR2 FQNEAQ, per germline (reference sequence). CDR3 DNA: TGTGCCAGCAGCCCATGGGACACTGAAGCTTTCTTT. This sequence encodes CASSPWDTEAFF.

This chain joins TRBV4-1 and TRBJ2-1, with TRBD2 matching over 11 bases. With 5 bases clipped from V and 1 base from J, the junction kept 10 bases outside the gene matches. The germline gives CDR1 MGHRA, CDR2 YSYEKL. CDR3 length: 18 residues. The CDR3 loop reads CASSKLAGDPRSYNEQFF. Here the CDR3 DNA reads TGCGCCAGCAGCAAACTAGCGGGGGACCCACGTTCCTACAATGAGCAGTTCTTC.